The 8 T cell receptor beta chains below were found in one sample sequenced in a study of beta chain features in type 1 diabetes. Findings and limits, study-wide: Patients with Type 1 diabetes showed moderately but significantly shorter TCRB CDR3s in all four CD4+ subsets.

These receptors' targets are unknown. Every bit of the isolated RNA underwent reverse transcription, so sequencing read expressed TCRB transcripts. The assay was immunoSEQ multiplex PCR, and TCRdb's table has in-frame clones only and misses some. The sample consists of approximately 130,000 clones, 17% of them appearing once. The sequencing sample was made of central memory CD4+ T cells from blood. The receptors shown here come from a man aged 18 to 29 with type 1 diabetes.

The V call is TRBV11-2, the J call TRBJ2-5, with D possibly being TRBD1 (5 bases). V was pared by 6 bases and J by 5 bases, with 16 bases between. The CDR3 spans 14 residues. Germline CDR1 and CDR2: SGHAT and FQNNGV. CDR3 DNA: TGTGCCAGCAGTACAGGCCAAACGGAGGAGACCCAGTACTTC. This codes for CASSTGQTEETQYF.

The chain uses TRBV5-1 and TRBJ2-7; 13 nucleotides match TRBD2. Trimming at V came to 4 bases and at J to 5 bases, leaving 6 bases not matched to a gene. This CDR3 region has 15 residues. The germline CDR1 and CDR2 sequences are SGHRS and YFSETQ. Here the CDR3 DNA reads TGCGCCAGCAGCGAAGGACTAGCGGGAGTTCACGAGCAGTACTTC. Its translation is CASSEGLAGVHEQYF.

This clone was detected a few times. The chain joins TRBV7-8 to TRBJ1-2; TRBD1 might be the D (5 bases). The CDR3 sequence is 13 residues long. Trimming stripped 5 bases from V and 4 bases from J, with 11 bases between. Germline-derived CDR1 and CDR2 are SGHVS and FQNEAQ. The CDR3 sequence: CASSPWGVYGYTF. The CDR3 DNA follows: TGTGCCAGCAGCCCCTGGGGCGTCTATGGCTACACCTTC.

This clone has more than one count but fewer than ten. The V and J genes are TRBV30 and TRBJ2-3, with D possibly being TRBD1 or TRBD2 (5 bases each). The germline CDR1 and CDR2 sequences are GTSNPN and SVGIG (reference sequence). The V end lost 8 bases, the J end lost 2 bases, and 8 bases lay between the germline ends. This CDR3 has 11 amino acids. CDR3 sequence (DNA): TGTGCCAGAGGGACCACAGATACGCAGTATTTT. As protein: CARGTTDTQYF.

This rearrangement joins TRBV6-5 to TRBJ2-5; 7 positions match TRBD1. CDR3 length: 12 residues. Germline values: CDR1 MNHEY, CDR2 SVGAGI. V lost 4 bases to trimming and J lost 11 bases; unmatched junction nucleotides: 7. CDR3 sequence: CASSLGTAIQYF. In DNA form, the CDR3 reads TGTGCCAGCAGTTTAGGGACAGCAATACAGTACTTC.

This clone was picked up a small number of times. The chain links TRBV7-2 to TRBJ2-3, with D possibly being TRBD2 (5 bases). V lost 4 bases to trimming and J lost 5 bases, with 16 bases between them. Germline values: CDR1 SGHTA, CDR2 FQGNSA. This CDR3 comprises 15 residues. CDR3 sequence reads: CASSSPNVGGDTQYF. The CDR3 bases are TGTGCCAGCAGCTCACCAAATGTAGGAGGAGATACGCAGTATTTT.

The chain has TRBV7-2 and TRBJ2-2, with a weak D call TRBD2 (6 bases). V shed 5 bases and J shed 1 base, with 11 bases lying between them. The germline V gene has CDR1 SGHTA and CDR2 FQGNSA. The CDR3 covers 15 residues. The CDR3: CASSPRGRNTGELFF. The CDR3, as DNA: TGTGCCAGCAGCCCACGGGGGAGGAACACCGGGGAGCTGTTTTTT.

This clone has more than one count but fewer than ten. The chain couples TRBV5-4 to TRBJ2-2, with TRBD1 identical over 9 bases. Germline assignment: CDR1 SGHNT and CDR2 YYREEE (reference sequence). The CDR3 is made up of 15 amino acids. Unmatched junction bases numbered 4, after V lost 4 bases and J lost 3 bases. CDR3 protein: CASSEGQGYTGELFF. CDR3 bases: TGTGCCAGCAGCGAGGGACAGGGTTACACCGGGGAGCTGTTTTTT.